This T cell receptor (beta chain) came from a study of vaccination effects on CD4 cells after COVID-19. Sequencing was preceded by expansion of antigen-specific CD4+ T cells with viral peptide pools in the ViraFEST assay. Culture proceeded for 10 days, and CD4+ T cells were then isolated. Participants completed two doses of the BNT162b2 or mRNA-1273 vaccine. Sequencing was performed with immunoSEQ multiplex PCR; in TCRdb, only in-frame clones are kept and a portion is missing. The data show about 61,000 clones, around 73% seen once. About this clone: Its antigen is unknown. Within the sample, other DNA sequences also encode this same CDR3.

The sequence came from a human donor who received a COVID-19 vaccine. The starting material was CD4+ T cells from PBMCs cultured with HCoV-229E spike peptides, obtained after COVID-19 vaccination.

CDR3 residues: CATSDPGTAYGYTF. The CDR3, as DNA: TGTGCCACCAGTGATCCCGGGACAGCCTATGGCTACACCTTC. V usage is TRBV24-1 and J usage is TRBJ1-2, with 7 positions matching TRBD1. The germline gives CDR1 KGHDR, CDR2 SFDVKD. Losses at the gene ends were 3 bases for V and 4 bases for J; bases not matched to a gene: 4. This CDR3 contains 14 residues.